The present entry profiles one T cell receptor beta chain with its context. The sample originates from a study of blood T cell repertoires in COVID-19. Sequencing was performed with immunoSEQ multiplex PCR; in TCRdb, only in-frame clones are kept and a portion is missing. The sample consists of over 300,000 clones, more than 75% of them appearing once. The sequencing input was PBMCs or T cells enriched from blood (not recorded which). The TCR sequence derives from a woman in her thirties with acute COVID-19.

The CDR3 protein is CASSLTTDYEQYF. The CDR3 DNA sequence: TGTGCCAGCAGCTTAACAACAGACTACGAGCAGTACTTC. The chain recombines TRBV7-3 with TRBJ2-7, with D hard to call. V was pared by 0 bases and J by 3 bases, with 6 bases between. Germline V gives CDR1 SGHTA, CDR2 FQGTGA. The CDR3 consists of 13 residues. Full variable domain (outside the CDR3, taken from reference TRBV7-3 and TRBJ2-7): GAGVSQTPSNKVTEKGKYVELRCDPISGHTALYWYRQSLGQGPEFLIYFQGTGAADDSGLPNDRFFAVRPEGSVSTLKIQRTERGDSAVYLCASSLTTDYEQYFGPGTRLTVT.